These T cell receptor beta chains were read from a single sample in a study of blood T cell repertoires in COVID-19. The data were produced by immunoSEQ multiplex PCR, yet TCRdb's version contains in-frame clones alone and is incomplete. The sample carries 130,000 to 150,000 clones, roughly 86% recorded once. The sequencing input was peripheral blood. The receptor source for this set is a man in his forties or fifties with active or convalescent COVID-19. Each CDR3 is given with its conserved first and last residue. The D gene is left open where the match is weak. Some rows have no size entry. The others give once, few or many, or a class for an expanded clone.

CDR3	DNA	size	V	J	D
CAWSTSGSYEQYF	TGTGCCTGGTCGACTAGCGGATCCTACGAGCAGTACTTC	-	TRBV30	TRBJ2-7	TRBD2
CATSGPGTSGSGYEQFF	TGTGCCACCAGTGGGCCCGGGACTAGCGGGAGCGGGTATGAGCAGTTCTTC	-	TRBV24-1	TRBJ2-1	TRBD2
CASRASGIDEQYF	TGCGCCAGCAGGGCTAGCGGCATCGACGAGCAGTACTTC	-	TRBV5-1	TRBJ2-7	TRBD2
CASMDTRGRDLYGYTF	TGTGCCAGTATGGATACGCGGGGCAGGGACCTCTATGGCTACACCTTC	-	TRBV19	TRBJ1-2	-
CASNREGEKLFF	TGTGCCAGTAACAGGGAAGGAGAAAAACTGTTTTTT	-	TRBV19	TRBJ1-4	-
CASSFRVGDLEYF	TGTGCCAGCAGCTTCCGGGTAGGAGACCTGGAGTATTTT	-	TRBV7-2	TRBJ2-3	-
CASSLGQVTGELFF	TGTGCCAGCAGCTTAGGGCAGGTCACCGGGGAGCTGTTTTTT	-	TRBV7-9	TRBJ2-2	-
CASSWGQGDGGYTF	TGTGCCAGCAGCTGGGGACAGGGGGATGGCGGCTACACCTTC	few	TRBV4-2	TRBJ1-2	TRBD1
CASSSDRGYYGYTF	TGCGCCAGCAGCTCTGACAGGGGATACTATGGCTACACCTTC	-	TRBV5-1	TRBJ1-2	TRBD1
CASSIGQGTPYEQYF	TGTGCCAGTAGTATCGGACAGGGGACACCCTACGAGCAGTACTTC	-	TRBV19	TRBJ2-7	TRBD1
CASSQESSGSNIQYF	TGTGCCAGCAGCCAAGAGAGTAGCGGGTCAAACATTCAGTACTTC	-	TRBV4-2	TRBJ2-4	TRBD2
CASSYDGRAGEQFF	TGTGCCAGCAGTTATGACGGGAGGGCAGGTGAGCAGTTCTTC	-	TRBV6-5	TRBJ2-1	TRBD2
CASSQVDYQAIYEQYF	TGCGCCAGCAGCCAAGTGGACTACCAGGCGATCTACGAGCAGTACTTC	few	TRBV4-1	TRBJ2-7	-
CASSLTGTVAYEQYF	TGTGCCAGCAGCTTAACCGGGACAGTAGCCTACGAGCAGTACTTC	-	TRBV7-2	TRBJ2-7	TRBD1
CASSLWGDRSSGANVLTF	TGTGCCAGCAGTTTATGGGGGGACAGGAGCTCTGGGGCCAACGTCCTGACTTTC	-	TRBV27	TRBJ2-6	TRBD1
CASSKGQGYSYEQYF	TGTGCCAGCAGTAAGGGACAGGGGTACTCCTACGAGCAGTACTTC	-	TRBV6-5	TRBJ2-7	TRBD1
CASSVGQGPYTDTQYF	TGTGCCAGCTCTGTCGGACAGGGGCCCTACACAGATACGCAGTATTTT	-	TRBV18	TRBJ2-3	TRBD1
CASSPRTTNEKLFF	TGTGCCAGCTCACCGAGGACAACTAATGAAAAACTGTTTTTT	-	TRBV18	TRBJ1-4	-
CASSRTDTGGNNEQFF	TGCGCCAGCAGTCGAACGGACACTGGGGGCAACAATGAGCAGTTCTTC	-	TRBV5-1	TRBJ2-1	-
CASSPGGFNSPLHF	TGTGCCAGCTCACCAGGGGGGTTCAATTCACCCCTCCACTTT	-	TRBV18	TRBJ1-6	-
CSVDSRNTEAFF	TGCAGCGTTGATTCCAGGAACACTGAAGCTTTCTTT	-	TRBV29-1	TRBJ1-1	-
CASSDANEQYF	TGTGCCAGCAGTGACGCGAACGAGCAGTACTTC	-	TRBV6-1	TRBJ2-7	-
CASSYRQGSFGYTF	TGTGCCAGCAGTTATCGACAGGGCTCTTTTGGCTACACCTTC	-	TRBV6-5	TRBJ1-2	TRBD1